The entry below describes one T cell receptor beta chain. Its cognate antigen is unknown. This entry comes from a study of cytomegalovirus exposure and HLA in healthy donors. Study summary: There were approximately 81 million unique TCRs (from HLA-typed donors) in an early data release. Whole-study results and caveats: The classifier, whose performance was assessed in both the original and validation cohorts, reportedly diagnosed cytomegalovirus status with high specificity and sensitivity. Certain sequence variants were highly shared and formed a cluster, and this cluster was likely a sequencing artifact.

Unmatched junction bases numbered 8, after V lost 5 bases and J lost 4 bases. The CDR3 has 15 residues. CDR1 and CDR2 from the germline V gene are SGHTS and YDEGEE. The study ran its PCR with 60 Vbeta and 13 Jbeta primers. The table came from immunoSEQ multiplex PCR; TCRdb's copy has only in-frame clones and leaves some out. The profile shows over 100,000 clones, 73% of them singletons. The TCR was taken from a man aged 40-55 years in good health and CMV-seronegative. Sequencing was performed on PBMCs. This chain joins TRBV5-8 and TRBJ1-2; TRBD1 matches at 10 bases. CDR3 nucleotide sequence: TGTGCCAGCAGTATGACAGGGGGCCCTTCCTATGGCTACACCTTC. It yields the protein CASSMTGGPSYGYTF. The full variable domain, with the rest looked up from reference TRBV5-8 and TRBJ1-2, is EAGVTQSPTHLIKTRGQQATLRCSPISGHTSVYWYQQALGLGLQFLLWYDEGEERNRGNFPPRFSGRQFPNYSSELNVNALELEDSALYLCASSMTGGPSYGYTFGSGTRLTVV.